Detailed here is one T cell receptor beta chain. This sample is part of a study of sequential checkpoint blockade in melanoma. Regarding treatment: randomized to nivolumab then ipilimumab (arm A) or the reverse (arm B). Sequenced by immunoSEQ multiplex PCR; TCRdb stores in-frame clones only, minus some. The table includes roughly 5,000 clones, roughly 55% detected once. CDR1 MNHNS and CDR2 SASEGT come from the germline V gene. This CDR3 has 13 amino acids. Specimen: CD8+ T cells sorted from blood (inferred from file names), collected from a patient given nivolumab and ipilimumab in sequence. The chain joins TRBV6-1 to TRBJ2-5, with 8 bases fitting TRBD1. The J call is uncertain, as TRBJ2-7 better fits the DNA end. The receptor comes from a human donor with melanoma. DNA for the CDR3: TGTGCCAGCAGCCGGGACAGGACCTACGAGCAGTACTTC. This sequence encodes CASSRDRTYEQYF.